The 26 T cell receptor beta chains below were found in one sample sequenced in a study of cytomegalovirus exposure and HLA in healthy donors. The PCR had 60 Vbeta and 13 Jbeta primers. Libraries were prepared by immunoSEQ multiplex PCR; TCRdb keeps only in-frame clonotypes and omits some of them. The sample comprises some 200,000 clones, roughly 13% of which are singletons, and 7.8% rests with the top ten. The sequencing input was PBMCs. These receptors were obtained from a man between 50 and 59 years old in good health and CMV-seropositive.

The V and J genes are TRBV7-9 and TRBJ1-1, with 8 bases fitting TRBD1. Germline CDR1 is SEHNR and CDR2 is FQNEAQ (reference sequence). Trimming cost V 5 bases and J 9 bases; bases outside gene matches: 11. The CDR3 contains 14 residues. CDR3 loop: CASSPGQGAEKAFF. The CDR3 DNA sequence: TGTGCCAGCAGCCCAGGGCAGGGGGCGGAGAAAGCTTTCTTT.

The gene calls are TRBV6-6 and TRBJ1-4, with D maybe TRBD1 (5 bases). Germline V lookup: CDR1 MNHNY, CDR2 SVGAGI (reference sequence). V lost 5 bases, J lost 1 base, and 14 bases lay in between. CDR3 length: 16 residues. CDR3 DNA sequence: TGTGCCAGCAGTGGCCCGGGGGGAGGAACTAATGAAAAACTGTTTTTT. It specifies CASSGPGGGTNEKLFF.

This clone was detected a few times. The chain carries TRBV28 and TRBJ1-1; D not resolved. In germline, CDR1 is MDHEN, CDR2 SYDVKM. The V and J ends lost 5 bases and 8 bases respectively, with 18 bases between them. The CDR3 has 14 residues. CDR3 bases: TGTGCCAGCAGTCGCCCCGCCAGGCCGGAAGAAGCTTTCTTT. It translates to CASSRPARPEEAFF. Together with reference TRBV28 and TRBJ1-1, the CDR3 gives the full variable domain: DVKVTQSSRYLVKRTGEKVFLECVQDMDHENMFWYRQDPGLGLRLIYFSYDVKMKEKGDIPEGYSVSREKKERFSLILESASTNQTSMYLCASSRPARPEEAFFGQGTRLTVV.

The chain carries TRBV4-3 and TRBJ2-3; possible D gene TRBD2, 6 bases. V lost 1 base and J 5 bases, leaving 19 bases between the germline ends. Per the germline V gene, CDR1 is LGHNA and CDR2 is YSLEER. This CDR3 has 17 residues. The CDR3 region is CASSQGILAPGIDTQYF. CDR3 nucleotides: TGCGCCAGCAGCCAAGGGATCCTAGCGCCGGGGATAGATACGCAGTATTTT.

This clone was counted between two and nine times. The chain carries TRBV6-5 and TRBJ2-7; D gene uncertain. Trimming stripped 0 bases from V and 6 bases from J, with 9 bases between. The CDR3 has 13 amino acids. Germline CDR1 reads MNHEY; CDR2 reads SVGAGI. The CDR3 nucleotides are TGTGCCAGCAGTTACTCGACAAGTGGCGAGCAGTACGTC. This encodes CASSYSTSGEQYV.

This clone was counted a few times. V and J are TRBV28 and TRBJ2-4; 9 bases align to TRBD2. V lost 2 bases and J lost 15; bases outside the gene matches: 8. Per the germline V gene, CDR1 is MDHEN and CDR2 is SYDVKM. CDR3 size: 13 residues. CDR3 DNA sequence: TGTGCCAGCAGTTTACTGTTGCGGGGGGGGCTGTACTTC. The encoded protein is CASSLLLRGGLYF.

This clone turned up a few times. The chain combines TRBV29-1 with TRBJ1-3, with D unclear. V dropped 4 bases and J dropped 2 bases, with 9 bases sitting between them. The CDR3 sequence is 13 residues long. Germline loops: CDR1 SQVTM, CDR2 ANQGSEA. Here the CDR3 DNA reads TGCAGCGTTGGGCACGATCCTGGAAACACCATATATTTT. Translating it yields CSVGHDPGNTIYF.

The rearrangement links TRBV7-2 to TRBJ1-5; 9 bases fit TRBD1. Germline CDR1 is SGHTA and CDR2 is FQGNSA. The V and J ends lost 5 bases and 3 bases, in that order; junction bases with no gene match: 2. This CDR3 contains 14 residues. As DNA, the CDR3 is TGTGCCAGCAGCCGGGACAGGGTCAATCAGCCCCAGCATTTT. It specifies CASSRDRVNQPQHF.

V gene TRBV13 combines with J gene TRBJ2-3; TRBD2 might be the D (6 bases). The V end lost 6 bases, the J end lost 0 bases, and 16 bases lay between the germline ends. The CDR3 length is 16 residues. CDR1 and CDR2 from the germline V gene are PRHDT and FYEKMQ (reference sequence). The CDR3 DNA follows: TGTGCCAGCAGGTACACCGGGGGTACTAGCACAGATACGCAGTATTTT. This codes for CASRYTGGTSTDTQYF.

V and J are TRBV10-1 and TRBJ2-3; 9 bases are a match to TRBD1. In germline, CDR1 is WNHNN, CDR2 SYGVQD (reference sequence). After removal of 3 bases from V and 5 bases from J, the junction contained 6 bases not matched to a gene. The CDR3 runs to 15 residues. CDR3 residues: CASSEGTGSLDTQYF. CDR3 nucleotides: TGCGCCAGCAGTGAAGGGACAGGGAGTTTAGATACGCAGTATTTT.

The V gene is TRBV5-4, the J gene TRBJ1-5; D not certain. Deletions cut 1 base from V and 7 bases from J, with 9 bases between. This CDR3 region has 13 residues. Germline V lookup: CDR1 SGHNT, CDR2 YYREEE (reference sequence). The CDR3 sequence: CASSLSGSQPQHF. CDR3 sequence (DNA): TGTGCCAGCAGCTTGTCTGGTAGCCAGCCCCAGCATTTT. Drawing the rest from reference TRBV5-4 and TRBJ1-5, the complete variable domain is ETGVTQSPTHLIKTRGQQVTLRCSSQSGHNTVSWYQQALGQGPQFIFQYYREEENGRGNFPPRFSGLQFPNYSSELNVNALELDDSALYLCASSLSGSQPQHFGDGTRLSIL.

The chain couples TRBV28 to TRBJ1-2; a weak D match, TRBD1 (6 bases). V lost 3 bases to trimming and J lost 4 bases, with 12 bases between them. Germline loops: CDR1 MDHEN, CDR2 SYDVKM. This CDR3 region has 14 residues. Here the CDR3 DNA reads TGTGCCAGCAGTTTTTTCGCGACAGGCTATGGCTACACCTTC. It specifies CASSFFATGYGYTF.

The chain joins TRBV4-3 to TRBJ1-1, with D perhaps matching TRBD1 (5 bases). The germline V gene has CDR1 LGHNA and CDR2 YSLEER. V shed 1 base and J shed 6 bases, with 12 bases lying between them. This CDR3 comprises 14 residues. CDR3 loop: CASSQVGGVAEAFF. The DNA for the CDR3 is TGCGCCAGCAGCCAAGTCGGGGGGGTGGCTGAAGCTTTCTTT.

This clone has a handful of counts. V gene TRBV7-2 combines with J gene TRBJ1-2; 7 bases line up with TRBD1. The CDR3 contains 15 residues. The V segment lost 6 bases and the J segment 5 bases; nucleotides outside the gene matches: 12. Germline CDR1 SGHTA, CDR2 FQGNSA. The CDR3 protein is CASSRYLQGQYGYTF. CDR3 coding DNA: TGTGCCAGCAGTCGATACTTACAGGGGCAGTATGGCTACACCTTC.

The chain combines TRBV4-2 with TRBJ1-4; no firm D call. V was trimmed by 1 base and J by 0 bases, leaving 9 bases between them. CDR1 is LGHNA and CDR2 is YNFKEQ in the germline V gene. The CDR3 extends over 16 amino acids. The CDR3 loop reads CASSQASSTTNEKLFF. CDR3 coding DNA: TGTGCCAGCAGCCAAGCGAGTTCAACAACTAATGAAAAACTGTTTTTT.

This clone came up a few times. The chain is built from TRBV11-2 and TRBJ1-4; D unclear. V gave up 0 bases and J gave up 6 bases, with 11 bases separating them. Germline V lookup: CDR1 SGHAT, CDR2 FQNNGV. The CDR3 contains 15 residues. The CDR3 sequence is CASSLDGQSHEKLFF. In DNA, the CDR3 is TGTGCCAGCAGCTTAGATGGGCAGTCTCATGAAAAACTGTTTTTT.

This clone has just a few counts. The chain uses TRBV7-7 and TRBJ2-3; 7 bases are a match to TRBD1. CDR1 SSHAT and CDR2 FNYEAQ come from the germline V gene (reference sequence). Trimming cost V 3 bases and J 6 bases; bases outside gene matches: 3. The CDR3 extends over 13 amino acids. The CDR3 region is CASSLTGLDTQYF. The CDR3 region has the DNA TGTGCCAGCAGCTTGACAGGGTTGGATACGCAGTATTTT.

This clone was seen a handful of times. J is TRBJ2-5 and V is TRBV7-6, with a weak D call TRBD1 (5 bases). In germline, CDR1 is SGHVS, CDR2 FNYEAQ. This CDR3 is built from 19 residues. V shed 5 bases and J shed 2 bases, with 27 bases lying between them. Here the CDR3 DNA reads TGTGCCAGCAGCATACCCGTTAGGGGCGTTTCAGAATTTCAAGAGACCCAGTACTTC. The encoded protein is CASSIPVRGVSEFQETQYF.

This clone was counted between two and nine times. The chain couples TRBV29-1 to TRBJ1-2, with TRBD1 as a possible D gene (6 bases). This CDR3 comprises 11 residues. V was shortened by 6 bases and J by 10 bases, with 15 bases between the two germline ends. In germline, CDR1 is SQVTM, CDR2 ANQGSEA. CDR3 sequence (DNA): TGCAGCGTAACCAGGGGTGCGATCTACACCTTC. It yields the protein CSVTRGAIYTF.

The chain uses TRBV7-8 and TRBJ2-3; maybe TRBD1 (6 bases). Trimming removed 4 bases at V and 0 bases at J, with 17 bases between. CDR1 and CDR2 (germline): SGHVS, FQNEAQ. The CDR3 spans 17 residues. In DNA form, the CDR3 reads TGTGCCAGCAGCTCCAGCGTGAGGGGGTCTAGCACAGATACGCAGTATTTT. Amino acid sequence: CASSSSVRGSSTDTQYF. Full variable domain (missing parts from reference TRBV7-8 and TRBJ2-3): GAGVSQSPRYKVAKRGQDVALRCDPISGHVSLFWYQQALGQGPEFLTYFQNEAQLDKSGLPSDRFFAERPEGSVSTLKIQRTQQEDSAVYLCASSSSVRGSSTDTQYFGPGTRLTVL.

This clone has more than one count but fewer than ten. V and J are TRBV5-4 and TRBJ2-5; D unclear. The ends were cut back, 0 bases at V and 1 base at J, with 4 bases in the middle. The CDR3 contains 13 residues. Germline lookup yields CDR1 SGHNT and CDR2 YYREEE (reference sequence). The CDR3 is CASSLASQETQYF. As DNA, the CDR3 is TGTGCCAGCAGCTTGGCCAGCCAAGAGACCCAGTACTTC.

The J gene is TRBJ2-5, the V gene TRBV7-2; 10 bases are a match to TRBD2. The length of the CDR3 is 17 residues. V lost 4 bases to trimming and J lost 5 bases; unmatched junction nucleotides: 13. Germline CDR1 SGHTA, CDR2 FQGNSA. The CDR3 sequence: CASSSRGLAGAEETQYF. For the CDR3, the DNA is TGTGCCAGCAGCTCGAGGGGTCTAGCGGGGGCGGAGGAGACCCAGTACTTC.

This clone was detected a few times. The V call is TRBV7-9, the J call TRBJ2-7; D is possibly TRBD2 (6 bases). The ends were cut back, 5 bases at V and 6 bases at J, with 26 bases in the middle. This CDR3 comprises 17 residues. Germline V gene data show CDR1 as SEHNR and CDR2 as FQNEAQ (reference sequence). CDR3 in amino acids: CASSPGREREGYFEQYF. DNA for the CDR3: TGTGCCAGCAGCCCAGGGCGGGAACGCGAGGGGTACTTCGAGCAGTACTTC.

The J gene is TRBJ1-3, the V gene TRBV7-6; maybe TRBD1 (5 bases). Germline V gene data show CDR1 as SGHVS and CDR2 as FNYEAQ. Deletions cut 5 bases from V and 2 bases from J, with 22 bases between. The CDR3 has 18 amino acids. The CDR3: CASSRLGRGPNAGNTIYF. For the CDR3, the DNA is TGTGCCAGCAGCCGGCTGGGTAGGGGCCCGAACGCTGGAAACACCATATATTTT.

V and J are TRBV6-1 and TRBJ2-2; D possibly corresponds to TRBD1 (5 bases). With 5 bases removed from V and 7 bases from J, the gap between germline ends came to 11 bases. CDR3 length: 13 amino acids. Germline V gene sequence: CDR1 MNHNS, CDR2 SASEGT. The CDR3 DNA sequence: TGTGCCAGCAGTTTAAGGGGTCACGGGGAGCTGTTTTTT. Amino acids: CASSLRGHGELFF.

In this sample, this clone turned up a few times. The rearrangement joins TRBV2 to TRBJ1-6; 7 bases are a match to TRBD1. In germline, CDR1 is SNHLY, CDR2 FYNNEI. This CDR3 region has 14 residues. J lost 6 bases, V lost 6 bases, and 5 bases had no gene match. The chain's CDR3 is CASSLQGFNSPLHF. CDR3 DNA sequence: TGTGCCAGCAGCCTACAGGGGTTTAATTCACCCCTCCACTTT.